Below are 6 T cell receptor beta chains sequenced from a single sample in a study of control samples from healthy donors and cancer patients. This table comes from immunoSEQ multiplex PCR, and its TCRdb copy is limited to in-frame clones, with some not included. The table shows 350,000 to 450,000 clones, with approximately 92% occurring only once. The sequenced sample was PBMCs. The receptors were gathered from a middle-aged man with head and neck cancer.

This sequence joins TRBV7-3 and TRBJ1-2; D gene unclear. The CDR3 totals 14 residues. V was pared by 3 bases and J by 7 bases, with 15 bases between. From germline, CDR1 is SGHTA and CDR2 FQGTGA. The CDR3 is CASSFGREEGGYTF. As DNA, the CDR3 is TGTGCCAGCAGCTTCGGACGGGAAGAGGGTGGCTACACCTTC.

The CDR3: CACPGALLYGYTF. The CDR3 nucleotides are TGTGCCTGCCCCGGGGCCTTGCTCTATGGCTACACCTTC. J is TRBJ1-2 and V is TRBV30; the D gene is possibly TRBD1 (5 bases). The V gene's germline CDR1 is GTSNPN and CDR2 SVGIG (reference sequence). V lost 6 bases and J 4 bases, leaving 15 bases between the germline ends. The CDR3 sequence is 13 residues long.

V and J are TRBV12-3 or TRBV12-4 and TRBJ1-1; D not resolved. The CDR3 has 11 amino acids. Deletions cut 5 bases from V and 2 bases from J, with 3 bases between. The CDR3 is CASSTNTEAFF. In DNA, the CDR3 is TGTGCCAGCAGTACTAACACTGAAGCTTTCTTT.

The chain joins TRBV20-1 to TRBJ2-7; 7 bases map to TRBD2. This CDR3 is built from 15 residues. CDR1 is DFQATT and CDR2 is SNEGSKA in the germline V gene (reference sequence). The V segment lost 3 bases and the J segment 1 base; nucleotides outside the gene matches: 9. The DNA of the CDR3 is TGCAGTGCTAGTTTTCCTGGGGGGGATTCCTACGAGCAGTACTTC. Protein sequence: CSASFPGGDSYEQYF.

Comment on this clone: An end of the junction differs from the germline gene, which may be a read error. V usage is TRBV24-1 and J usage is TRBJ2-7, with 10 bases matching TRBD2. CDR3 size: 17 residues. Germline assignment: CDR1 KGHDR and CDR2 SFDVKD. CDR3 coding DNA: TGTGCCGCCAGTGACGAAGCTTTAGCGGGGGGTACCTACGAGCAGTACTTC. Translated, it gives CAASDEALAGGTYEQYF.

The chain links TRBV7-8 to TRBJ2-2; possible D gene TRBD2, 6 bases. Per the germline V gene, CDR1 is SGHVS and CDR2 is FQNEAQ. V gave up 4 bases and J gave up 8 bases, with 14 bases separating them. CDR3 size: 14 residues. For the CDR3, the DNA is TGTGCCAGCAGCTGGCGGGACCGAGGAGGGGAGCTGTTTTTT. This codes for CASSWRDRGGELFF.